A single sample gave rise to the 26 T cell receptor beta chains below, sequenced in a study of blood T cells in healthy people across ages. For the second PCR, which ran for roughly 6 to 12 cycles, a sample-barcoded 5' primer and a J-beta primer mix were used. A single record per CDR3 protein comes from TCRdb applying MiXCR to the 5' RACE reads. Of approximately 1,700,000 distinct CDR3 sequences listed, about 39% are singletons. Material: blood. All receptors come from a human donor in good health.

Notes on this clonotype: An end of the junction does not agree with germline; a read error may underlie this. The rearrangement joins TRBV7-3 to TRBJ2-1; TRBD2 might be the D (5 bases). The germline V gene encodes CDR1 SGHTA and CDR2 FQGTGA. The CDR3 is made up of 15 amino acids. CDR3 region: CASSLTRGYYNEQFF. CDR3 sequence (DNA): TGTGCCAGCAGCCTAACAAGAGGGTACTACAATGAGCAGTTCTTC. The variable domain in full, with the rest retrieved from reference TRBV7-3 and TRBJ2-1, is GAGVSQTPSNKVTEKGKYVELRCDPISGHTALYWYRQSLGQGPEFLIYFQGTGAADDSGLPNDRFFAVRPEGSVSTLKIQRTERGDSAVYLCASSLTRGYYNEQFFGPGTRLTVL.

This clonotype has more than one count but fewer than ten. The chain combines TRBV20-1 with TRBJ2-1; 11 bases are shared with TRBD2. The ends lost 7 bases at V and 8 bases at J; junction bases unmatched: 7. The length of the CDR3 is 13 residues. Germline loops: CDR1 DFQATT, CDR2 SNEGSKA (reference sequence). DNA for the CDR3: TGCAGTGTCCTTAGCGGGGGGGCATATGAGCAGTTCTTC. Translated: CSVLSGGAYEQFF.

This chain links TRBV2 with TRBJ2-3, with D possibly matching TRBD1 (5 bases). Trimming stripped 8 bases from V and 2 bases from J, with 20 bases between. This CDR3 contains 16 residues. Per germline, CDR1 SNHLY and CDR2 FYNNEI. CDR3 DNA sequence: TGTGCCAGCGTCGGTTCAGGGTGGAAACTCACAGATACGCAGTATTTT. Protein product: CASVGSGWKLTDTQYF.

The table lists this clonotype with a few counts. The gene calls are TRBV20-1 and TRBJ1-5, with D unresolved. Germline CDR1 reads DFQATT; CDR2 reads SNEGSKA (reference sequence). V lost 1 base and J 6 bases, leaving 4 bases between the germline ends. There are 11 residues in the CDR3. The CDR3 DNA reads as TGCAGTGCTAGAGTGGGTCAGCCCCAGCATTTT. Translating gives CSARVGQPQHF.

There are a few counts of this clonotype. The chain recombines TRBV12-3 or TRBV12-4 with TRBJ2-7; TRBD1 might be the D (5 bases). The CDR3 consists of 15 residues. V was clipped by 5 bases and J by 0 bases, with 14 bases between them. The CDR3 protein is CASSVGHQSSYEQYF. For the CDR3, the DNA is TGTGCCAGCAGTGTAGGACACCAGAGCTCCTACGAGCAGTACTTC.

This sequence joins TRBV10-3 and TRBJ2-2; D might be TRBD2 (5 bases). V gave up 3 bases and J gave up 7 bases, with 9 bases separating them. The germline V gene has CDR1 ENHRY and CDR2 SYGVKD. The CDR3 totals 13 residues. The CDR3 DNA is TGTGCCATCAGTGACGCGGGCAGCGGGGAGCTGTTTTTT. Amino acid sequence: CAISDAGSGELFF.

This clonotype was seen once. CDR3 amino acids: CSASPGTRTDTQYF. CDR3 DNA sequence: TGCAGTGCGTCCCCCGGGACTAGGACAGATACGCAGTATTTT. The V gene is TRBV20-1, the J gene TRBJ2-3, with 8 bases lining up with TRBD2. Trimming removed 6 bases from V and 3 bases from J; junction bases left unmatched: 8. CDR1 and CDR2 from the germline V gene are DFQATT and SNEGSKA (reference sequence). This CDR3 spans 14 amino acids.

This chain joins TRBV7-3 and TRBJ2-5; 9 positions agree with TRBD2. The V segment lost 3 bases and the J segment 5 bases; nucleotides outside the gene matches: 7. There are 15 residues in the CDR3. Germline V lookup: CDR1 SGHTA, CDR2 FQGTGA. The CDR3 DNA follows: TGTGCCAGCAGCTTGACCGCGGGGGGGCGGGAGACCCAGTACTTC. Its translation is CASSLTAGGRETQYF.

The rearrangement joins TRBV29-1 to TRBJ2-5, with 10 bases matching TRBD2. The germline CDR1 and CDR2 sequences are SQVTM and ANQGSEA. The CDR3 runs 13 residues. J was trimmed by 11 bases and V by 3 bases; bases with no gene match: 9. The DNA of the CDR3 is TGCAGCGTTGATACTAGCGGGGCTTGGGAGCAGTACTTC. This codes for CSVDTSGAWEQYF.

In this sample, this clonotype turned up once. This chain links TRBV7-2 with TRBJ1-4; possibly TRBD1 for D (5 bases). V was clipped by 5 bases and J by 8 bases, with 15 bases between them. The CDR3 spans 14 residues. Germline loops: CDR1 SGHTA, CDR2 FQGNSA. This CDR3 is CASSKGLIREKLFF. CDR3 DNA: TGTGCCAGCAGCAAGGGACTCATACGGGAAAAACTGTTTTTT. The whole variable domain, filled in from reference TRBV7-2 and TRBJ1-4, reads GAGVSQSPSNKVTEKGKDVELRCDPISGHTALYWYRQSLGQGLEFLIYFQGNSAPDKSGLPSDRFSAERTGGSVSTLTIQRTQQEDSAVYLCASSKGLIREKLFFGSGTQLSVL.

The V gene is TRBV5-1, the J gene TRBJ2-2; 8 bases line up with TRBD2. Unmatched junction bases numbered 8, after V lost 3 bases and J lost 4 bases. The length of the CDR3 is 16 residues. Germline loops: CDR1 SGHRS, CDR2 YFSETQ. The CDR3 region is CASSSNSGASTGELFF. The CDR3 DNA reads TGCGCCAGCAGCTCTAATAGCGGGGCAAGCACCGGGGAGCTGTTTTTT.

The V and J genes are TRBV15 and TRBJ2-6, with D uncertain. V was pared by 5 bases and J by 2 bases, with 7 bases between. CDR3 length equals 14 residues. Germline V gives CDR1 LNHNV, CDR2 YYDKDF (reference sequence). In DNA, the CDR3 is TGTGCCACCAGCTGGGCGACTGGGGCCAACGTCCTGACTTTC. Its translation is CATSWATGANVLTF.

This clonotype occurred a few times. The rearrangement links TRBV24-1 to TRBJ2-5; the match to TRBD2 covers 14 bases. J gave up 6 bases and V 4 bases, and 9 bases lay outside the gene matches. The CDR3 is 17 amino acids. Germline values: CDR1 KGHDR, CDR2 SFDVKD. Here the CDR3 reads CATSDPGLAGGEKTQYF. The CDR3 coding sequence is TGTGCCACCAGTGACCCTGGACTAGCGGGGGGAGAAAAGACCCAGTACTTC.

This chain connects TRBV5-1 to TRBJ2-1, with D perhaps given as TRBD1 or TRBD2 (5 bases each). Trimming shortened V by 0 bases and J by 4 bases, and 17 bases separated the two germline ends. This CDR3 spans 17 amino acids. Germline lookup yields CDR1 SGHRS and CDR2 YFSETQ. This chain's CDR3 is CASSLEVNGATYNEQFF. CDR3 DNA sequence: TGCGCCAGCAGCTTGGAGGTAAACGGGGCCACTTACAATGAGCAGTTCTTC. Based on the CDR3 plus reference TRBV5-1 and TRBJ2-1, the full variable domain is KAGVTQTPRYLIKTRGQQVTLSCSPISGHRSVSWYQQTPGQGLQFLFEYFSETQRNKGNFPGRFSGRQFSNSRSEMNVSTLELGDSALYLCASSLEVNGATYNEQFFGPGTRLTVL.

In this sample, this clonotype turned up a few times. The CDR3 loop reads CASSLTPGTANTEAFF. The CDR3 nucleotides read TGCGCCAGCAGCTTAACTCCCGGGACAGCGAACACTGAAGCTTTCTTT. The rearrangement joins TRBV5-1 to TRBJ1-1, with TRBD1 matching over 7 bases. CDR1 is SGHRS, CDR2 YFSETQ, per germline. V lost 2 bases, J lost 1 base, and 8 bases stayed unmatched. The CDR3 contains 16 residues.

There are many counts of this clonotype. The genes are TRBV7-3 and TRBJ1-1; 7 bases line up with TRBD1. The V segment lost 5 bases and the J segment 4 bases; nucleotides outside the gene matches: 4. This CDR3 contains 13 residues. Germline V gives CDR1 SGHTA, CDR2 FQGTGA. CDR3 region: CASSPTGSTEAFF. DNA of the CDR3: TGTGCCAGCAGCCCGACAGGGAGCACTGAAGCTTTCTTT.

The table lists this clonotype with a few counts. The chain recombines TRBV15 with TRBJ1-1; D gene ambiguous. The V end was cut by 0 bases, the J end by 7 bases, with 9 bases between. This CDR3 is 13 amino acids long. The V gene's germline CDR1 is LNHNV and CDR2 YYDKDF (reference sequence). CDR3 loop: CATSRDRYSEAFF. The CDR3 bases are TGTGCCACCAGCAGAGATAGGTACAGTGAAGCTTTCTTT. Complete variable domain (other parts from reference TRBV15 and TRBJ1-1): DAMVIQNPRYQVTQFGKPVTLSCSQTLNHNVMYWYQQKSSQAPKLLFHYYDKDFNNEADTPDNFQSRRPNTSFCFLDIRSPGLGDTAMYLCATSRDRYSEAFFGQGTRLTVV.

V and J are TRBV9 and TRBJ2-7; D perhaps matches TRBD2 (5 bases). Trimming removed 3 bases at V and 2 bases at J, with 12 bases between. Germline assignment: CDR1 SGDLS and CDR2 YYNGEE. CDR3 size: 14 residues. In DNA form, the CDR3 reads TGTGCCAGCAGCGAGCGGAGGACTCCCTACGAGCAGTACTTC. Protein sequence: CASSERRTPYEQYF.

This clonotype showed up many times. The rearrangement joins TRBV29-1 to TRBJ2-7, with D tentatively TRBD1 (5 bases). V was pared by 6 bases and J by 0 bases, with 12 bases between. The CDR3 is 13 residues long. Germline V gives CDR1 SQVTM, CDR2 ANQGSEA. CDR3 residues: CSVLQGNSYEQYF. CDR3 DNA sequence: TGCAGCGTCCTGCAGGGTAACTCCTACGAGCAGTACTTC.

As regards this clonotype: A junction boundary mismatches the germline segment, possibly from a read error. The chain has TRBV4-3 and TRBJ1-2; D unclear. Germline V gives CDR1 LGHNA, CDR2 YSLEER. The CDR3 consists of 15 residues. In nucleotides, the CDR3 is TGCCCCAGCAGCCAAGGCCTAGACTCAGTGCGTGGCTACACCTTC. Its protein product is CPSSQGLDSVRGYTF.

This chain links TRBV20-1 with TRBJ2-5, with D unresolved. V lost 0 bases and J lost 1, with 12 bases in between. This CDR3 contains 15 residues. CDR1 is DFQATT, CDR2 SNEGSKA, per germline (reference sequence). The CDR3 DNA sequence: TGCAGTGCTAGAGATCTAAACTGGCTCCAAGAGACCCAGTACTTC. It yields the protein CSARDLNWLQETQYF.

The CDR3 bases are TGCAGTGCTAGCCTCCCCTGGGCGGGGGGGTTGGTCTCCTACAATGAGCAGTTCTTC. It translates to CSASLPWAGGLVSYNEQFF. This chain connects TRBV20-1 to TRBJ2-1; TRBD2 aligns across 9 bases. The V gene end was trimmed by 3 bases and the J gene end by 0 bases; junction bases not matched to a gene: 15. Germline V gene lookup returns CDR1 DFQATT and CDR2 SNEGSKA (reference sequence). This CDR3 region has 19 residues.

V gene TRBV4-2 combines with J gene TRBJ2-4, with TRBD2 matching 12 bases. The CDR3 consists of 16 residues. CDR1 is LGHNA, CDR2 YNFKEQ, per germline. V shed 4 bases and J 8 bases; nucleotides not matched to a gene: 9. The CDR3 spells CASSPWTSGAQDIQYF. For the CDR3, the DNA is TGTGCCAGCAGCCCCTGGACTAGCGGGGCCCAAGACATTCAGTACTTC.

The V call is TRBV28, the J call TRBJ1-1; no firm D call. The CDR3 extends over 15 amino acids. With 5 bases removed from V and 0 bases from J, the gap between germline ends came to 13 bases. The V gene's germline CDR1 is MDHEN and CDR2 SYDVKM. The CDR3 reads CASSLYTVLNTEAFF. CDR3 nucleotide sequence: TGTGCCAGCAGTCTCTACACCGTCTTGAACACTGAAGCTTTCTTT.

Only a few counts were recorded for this clonotype. J is TRBJ2-3 and V is TRBV20-1, with D perhaps being TRBD1 or TRBD2 (5 bases each). V was cut by 8 bases and J by 4 bases, with 13 bases left in between. Germline V CDR1 and CDR2: DFQATT, SNEGSKA (reference sequence). This CDR3 is 12 amino acids long. The CDR3 loop reads CSSFRDADTQYF. The CDR3 DNA reads TGCAGTTCATTCCGGGACGCAGATACGCAGTATTTT.

V and J are TRBV11-2 and TRBJ2-7; no definite D call. The length of the CDR3 is 14 residues. V was cut by 5 bases and J by 7 bases, with 18 bases left in between. CDR1 is SGHAT and CDR2 is FQNNGV in the germline V gene. The CDR3 nucleotides read TGTGCCAGCAGCCCAGTTGCGCTAAACAATGAGCAGTACTTC. This codes for CASSPVALNNEQYF.